The 4 T cell receptor beta chains reported below all come from one sample, sequenced in a study of CD8+ T cells in alopecia areata. Treatment: oral pan-JAK inhibitor, 5-10 mg twice daily. Investigators isolated RNA and reverse transcribed it into cDNA to act as the sequencing template. Only in-frame clones appear in the TCRdb table, and some are missing; sequencing was by immunoSEQ multiplex PCR. The sample includes about 160,000 clones, around three fifths seen only once; the top ten take approximately 0.9%. The sequences come from CD4+ T cells sorted from blood, collected at week 4, from a patient treated with tofacitinib. These receptors were collected from a human donor with alopecia areata.

V usage is TRBV30 and J usage is TRBJ1-2; D perhaps matches TRBD1 (5 bases). Germline values: CDR1 GTSNPN, CDR2 SVGIG (reference sequence). This CDR3 region has 13 residues. Trimming took 0 bases from V and 4 from J, leaving 9 bases between them. The CDR3 loop reads CAWSVGEVYGYTF. CDR3 in DNA: TGTGCCTGGAGTGTGGGGGAAGTCTATGGCTACACCTTC.

In this sample, this clone turned up a few times. The chain links TRBV27 to TRBJ1-5, with D hard to call. Trimming took 3 bases from V and 2 from J, leaving 11 bases between them. The germline V gene encodes CDR1 MNHEY and CDR2 SMNVEV (reference sequence). The CDR3 loop spans 15 amino acids. In nucleotides, the CDR3 is TGTGCCAGCAGTTTGGGATTGTTTGGCAATCAGCCCCAGCATTTT. It yields the protein CASSLGLFGNQPQHF.

The CDR3 sequence: CASSYRAGSRTGELFF. The DNA for the CDR3 is TGTGCCAGCAGTTACCGAGCGGGGAGTCGAACCGGGGAGCTGTTTTTT. The rearrangement joins TRBV6-5 to TRBJ2-2; 7 bases fit TRBD2. This CDR3 has 16 residues. J was trimmed by 5 bases and V by 2 bases; bases with no gene match: 8. Germline CDR1 is MNHEY and CDR2 is SVGAGI.

V is TRBV30 and J is TRBJ1-1, with D unclear. Looked up from germline, CDR1 is GTSNPN and CDR2 is SVGIG (reference sequence). Trimming took 0 bases from V and 0 from J, leaving 11 bases between them. This CDR3 has 15 amino acids. The CDR3 sequence is CAWSVWGILNTEAFF. The CDR3 DNA is TGTGCCTGGAGTGTATGGGGTATACTGAACACTGAAGCTTTCTTT.